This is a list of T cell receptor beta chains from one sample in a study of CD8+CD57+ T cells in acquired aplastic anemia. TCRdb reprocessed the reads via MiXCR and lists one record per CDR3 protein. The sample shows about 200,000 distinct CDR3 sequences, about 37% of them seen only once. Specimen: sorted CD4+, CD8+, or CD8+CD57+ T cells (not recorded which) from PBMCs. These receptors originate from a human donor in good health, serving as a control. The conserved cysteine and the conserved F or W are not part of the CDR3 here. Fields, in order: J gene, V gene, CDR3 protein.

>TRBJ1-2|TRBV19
ASSVSLMKGYT
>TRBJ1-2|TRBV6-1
ASREGVGYGYT
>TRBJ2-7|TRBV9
ASSVGWHLIPYEQY
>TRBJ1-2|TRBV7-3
ASSLLSGGGYGYT
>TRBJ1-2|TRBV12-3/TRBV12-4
ASRYPQGSYGYT
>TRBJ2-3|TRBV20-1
SALATDRGRADTQY
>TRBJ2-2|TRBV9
ASSDSMNTGELS
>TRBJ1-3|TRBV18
ASSPPETFGNTIY
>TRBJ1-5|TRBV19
ASSIGFAGQPQH
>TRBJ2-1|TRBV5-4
ASSLGRTDEQGPYNEQF
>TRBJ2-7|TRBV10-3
AITPKTSGGYEQY
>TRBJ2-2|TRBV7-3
ASSSARTGELF
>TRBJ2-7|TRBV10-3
AISESSGAVYEQY
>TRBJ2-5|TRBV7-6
ASSRGTVDQETQY
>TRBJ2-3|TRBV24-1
ATSDPDGTDTQY
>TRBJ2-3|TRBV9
ASSGRDFLDTQY
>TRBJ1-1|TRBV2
ASSEGRGDTEAF
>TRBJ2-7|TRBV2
ASGGLANYEQY
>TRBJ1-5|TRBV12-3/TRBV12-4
ASSLESQPQH
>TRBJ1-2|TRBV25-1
ASSEYIVGRDYGYT
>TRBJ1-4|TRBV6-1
ASSERGRRNEKLF
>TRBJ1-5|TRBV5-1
ASSLNGNSNQPQH
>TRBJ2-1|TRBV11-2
ASSFGLARNNEQF
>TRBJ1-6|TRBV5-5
ASSAGGIKNSPLH
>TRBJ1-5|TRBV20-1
SAKGGLSGGNQPQH
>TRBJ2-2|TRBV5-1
ASSFGSPTQEGGELF
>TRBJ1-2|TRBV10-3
ATKQELNYGYT
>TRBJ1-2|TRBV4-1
ASGQTLHRTGGNYGYT
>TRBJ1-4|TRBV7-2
ASSRTQGAAEKLF
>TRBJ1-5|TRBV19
ASSIDVISPQH
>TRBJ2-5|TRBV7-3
ASSQDIQETQY
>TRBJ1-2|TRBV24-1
ATSDGQADYGYT
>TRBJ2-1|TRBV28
ASSITGTANEQF
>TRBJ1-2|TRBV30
AWTPRDYGYT
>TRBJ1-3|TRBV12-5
ASGSHGVSGNTIY
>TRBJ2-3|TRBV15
ATSRGAPVTDTQY
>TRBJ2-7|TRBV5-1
ASSLAVGDHYEQY
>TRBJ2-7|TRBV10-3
ASSARLATPSGEQY
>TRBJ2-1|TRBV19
ASSRGTWFVLDNEQF
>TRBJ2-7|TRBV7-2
ASSLIGGAPGEQY
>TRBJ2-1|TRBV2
ASSETGLAYNEQF
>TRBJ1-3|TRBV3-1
ASSQERQWITGNTIY
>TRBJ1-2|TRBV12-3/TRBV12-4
ASSLGGGTVYGYT